This T cell receptor beta chain is drawn from a study of PD-1 blockade in classical Hodgkin lymphoma. Whole-study results and caveats: CD4+ TCR diversity climbed significantly by C4D1, unlike CD8+ TCR diversity. The causes of the repertoire differences, possibly disease activity or prior therapy, remain undefined.

Some clones are missing from TCRdb's copy, which holds only in-frame ones; the method was immunoSEQ multiplex PCR. Of about 85,000 clones in the sample, about nine tenths were seen once. About this clone: Its antigen is undetermined.

Described time point: cycle 4 day 1 (C4D1), after more than five weeks of nivolumab. Each patient relapsed following autologous stem cell transplantation, and prior brentuximab vedotin exposure differed. The patients, who had relapsed/refractory classical Hodgkin lymphoma, achieved best responses of complete response, partial response or progressive disease. The clonotype comes from a human donor with classical Hodgkin lymphoma. Material: peripheral blood mononuclear cells (PBMCs), obtained before the fourth cycle of nivolumab.

This chain's CDR3 is CASSLAGAPSIDTQYF. The CDR3 DNA is TGTGCCAGCAGCTTAGCGGGGGCCCCGTCTATAGATACGCAGTATTTT. The chain combines TRBV11-3 with TRBJ2-3; D possibly matches TRBD1 or TRBD2 (6 bases each). With 1 base removed from V and 5 bases from J, the gap between germline ends came to 16 bases. The CDR3 spans 16 residues. Germline-derived CDR1 and CDR2 are SGHNT and YENEEA.